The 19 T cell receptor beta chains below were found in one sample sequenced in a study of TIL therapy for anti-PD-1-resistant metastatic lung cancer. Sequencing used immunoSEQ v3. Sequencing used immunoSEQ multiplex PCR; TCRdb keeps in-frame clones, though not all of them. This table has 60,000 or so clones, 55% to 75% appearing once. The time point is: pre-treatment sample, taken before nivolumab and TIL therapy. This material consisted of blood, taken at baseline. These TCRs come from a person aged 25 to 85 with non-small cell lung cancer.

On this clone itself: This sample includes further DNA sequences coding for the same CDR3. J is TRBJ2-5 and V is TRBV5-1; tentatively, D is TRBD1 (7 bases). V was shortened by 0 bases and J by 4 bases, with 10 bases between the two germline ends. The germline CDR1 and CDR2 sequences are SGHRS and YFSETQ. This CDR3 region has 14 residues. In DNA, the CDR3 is TGCGCCAGCAGCTTGGGTCAGGGGGGAGAGACCCAGTACTTC. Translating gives CASSLGQGGETQYF.

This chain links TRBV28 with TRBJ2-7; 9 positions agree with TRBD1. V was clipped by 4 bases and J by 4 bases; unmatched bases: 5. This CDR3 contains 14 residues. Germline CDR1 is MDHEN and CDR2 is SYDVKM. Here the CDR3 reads CASSSGQGFYEQYF. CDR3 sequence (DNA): TGTGCCAGCAGTTCGGGACAGGGATTTTACGAGCAGTACTTC.

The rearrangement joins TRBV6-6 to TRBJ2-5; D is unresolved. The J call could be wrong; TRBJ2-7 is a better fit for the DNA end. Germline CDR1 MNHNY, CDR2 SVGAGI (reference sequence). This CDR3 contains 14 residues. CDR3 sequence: CASSYDGLSYEQYF. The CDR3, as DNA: TGTGCCAGCAGTTATGACGGGCTCTCCTACGAGCAGTACTTC.

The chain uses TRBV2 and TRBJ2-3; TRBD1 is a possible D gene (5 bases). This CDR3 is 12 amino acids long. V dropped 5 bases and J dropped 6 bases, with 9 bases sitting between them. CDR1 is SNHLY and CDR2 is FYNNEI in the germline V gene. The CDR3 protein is CASSPRADTQYF. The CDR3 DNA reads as TGTGCCAGCAGTCCCAGGGCGGATACGCAGTATTTT. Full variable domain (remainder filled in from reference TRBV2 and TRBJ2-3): EPEVTQTPSHQVTQMGQEVILRCVPISNHLYFYWYRQILGQKVEFLVSFYNNEISEKSEIFDDQFSVERPDGSNFTLKIRSTKLEDSAMYFCASSPRADTQYFGPGTRLTVL.

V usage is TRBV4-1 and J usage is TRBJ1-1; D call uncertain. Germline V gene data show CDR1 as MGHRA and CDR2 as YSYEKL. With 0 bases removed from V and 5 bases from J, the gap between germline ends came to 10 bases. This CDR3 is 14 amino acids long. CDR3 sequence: CASSQDSRLTEAFF. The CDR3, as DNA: TGCGCCAGCAGCCAAGATAGCCGTTTAACTGAAGCTTTCTTT.

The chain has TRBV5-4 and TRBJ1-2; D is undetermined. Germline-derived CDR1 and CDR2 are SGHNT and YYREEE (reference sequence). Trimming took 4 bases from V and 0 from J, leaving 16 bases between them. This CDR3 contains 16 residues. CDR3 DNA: TGTGCCAGCAGCCACACGCTGGGCCAAGCTAACTATGGCTACACCTTC. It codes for CASSHTLGQANYGYTF.

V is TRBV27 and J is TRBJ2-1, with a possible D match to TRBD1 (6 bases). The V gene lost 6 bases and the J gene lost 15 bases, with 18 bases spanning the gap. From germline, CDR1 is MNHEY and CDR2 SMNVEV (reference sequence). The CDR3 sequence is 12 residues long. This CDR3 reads CASSLTGGRWFF. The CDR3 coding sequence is TGTGCCAGCAGCCTGACAGGCGGACGATGGTTCTTC.

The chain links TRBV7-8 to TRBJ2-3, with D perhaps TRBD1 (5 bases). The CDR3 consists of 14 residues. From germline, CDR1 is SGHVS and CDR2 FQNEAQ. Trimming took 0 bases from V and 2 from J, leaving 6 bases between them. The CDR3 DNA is TGTGCCAGCAGCTTAGCGGGGCACACAGATACGCAGTATTTT. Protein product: CASSLAGHTDTQYF.

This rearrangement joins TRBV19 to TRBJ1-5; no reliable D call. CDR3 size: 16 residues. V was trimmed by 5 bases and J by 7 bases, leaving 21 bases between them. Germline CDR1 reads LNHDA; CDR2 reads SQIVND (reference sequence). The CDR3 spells CASSSMGVSIPQPQHF. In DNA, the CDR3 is TGTGCCAGTAGTTCAATGGGCGTCTCCATACCCCAGCCCCAGCATTTT.

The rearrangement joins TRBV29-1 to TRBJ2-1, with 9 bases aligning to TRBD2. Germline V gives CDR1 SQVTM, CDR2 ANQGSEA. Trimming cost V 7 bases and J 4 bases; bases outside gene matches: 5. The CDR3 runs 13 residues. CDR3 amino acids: CSATAGGYNEQFF. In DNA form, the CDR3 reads TGCAGCGCCACAGCGGGGGGATACAATGAGCAGTTCTTC.

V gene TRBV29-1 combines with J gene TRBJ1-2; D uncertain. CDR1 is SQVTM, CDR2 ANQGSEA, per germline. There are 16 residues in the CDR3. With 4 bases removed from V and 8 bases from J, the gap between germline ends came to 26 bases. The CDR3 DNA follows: TGCAGCGTTGGGGGAACCAACATCAATACCCTAAGCGGCTACACCTTC. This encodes CSVGGTNINTLSGYTF.

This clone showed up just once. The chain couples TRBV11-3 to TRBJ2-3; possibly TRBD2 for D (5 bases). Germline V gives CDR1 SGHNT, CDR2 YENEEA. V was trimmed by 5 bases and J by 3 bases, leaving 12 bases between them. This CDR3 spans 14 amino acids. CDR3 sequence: CASSPWEPTDTQYF. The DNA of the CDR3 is TGTGCCAGCAGCCCCTGGGAGCCTACAGATACGCAGTATTTT.

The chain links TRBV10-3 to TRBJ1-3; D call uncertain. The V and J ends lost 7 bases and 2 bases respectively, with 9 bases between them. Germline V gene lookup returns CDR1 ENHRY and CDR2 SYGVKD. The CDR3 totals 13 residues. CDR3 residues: CAINSGPGNTIYF. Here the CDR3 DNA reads TGTGCCATCAACTCTGGGCCTGGAAACACCATATATTTT.

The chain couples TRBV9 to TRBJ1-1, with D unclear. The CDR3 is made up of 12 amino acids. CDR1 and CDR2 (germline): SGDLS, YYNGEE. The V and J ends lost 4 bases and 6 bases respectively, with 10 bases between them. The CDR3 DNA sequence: TGTGCCAGCAGCTCAGATCGCGCTGAAGCTTTCTTT. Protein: CASSSDRAEAFF.

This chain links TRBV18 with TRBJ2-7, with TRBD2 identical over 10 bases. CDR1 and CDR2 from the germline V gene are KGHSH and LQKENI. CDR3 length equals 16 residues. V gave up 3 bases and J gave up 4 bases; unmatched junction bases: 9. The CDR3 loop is CASSPTIAGGLYEQYF. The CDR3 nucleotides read TGTGCCAGCTCACCTACCATAGCGGGGGGTTTATACGAGCAGTACTTC.

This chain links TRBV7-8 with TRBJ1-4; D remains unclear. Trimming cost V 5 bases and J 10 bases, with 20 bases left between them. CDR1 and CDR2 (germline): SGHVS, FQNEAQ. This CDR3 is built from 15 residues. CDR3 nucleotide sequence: TGTGCCAGCAGCCTGTACGTAGAGGGTGCGGGAAAACTGTTTTTT. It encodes CASSLYVEGAGKLFF.

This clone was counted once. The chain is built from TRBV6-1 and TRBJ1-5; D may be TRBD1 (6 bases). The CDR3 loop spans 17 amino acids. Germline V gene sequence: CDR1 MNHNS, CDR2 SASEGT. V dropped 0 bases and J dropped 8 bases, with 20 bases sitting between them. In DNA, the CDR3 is TGTGCCAGCAGTGAAGCGGGGGCGGCACAGATAAGAAAGCCCCAGCATTTT. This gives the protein CASSEAGAAQIRKPQHF.

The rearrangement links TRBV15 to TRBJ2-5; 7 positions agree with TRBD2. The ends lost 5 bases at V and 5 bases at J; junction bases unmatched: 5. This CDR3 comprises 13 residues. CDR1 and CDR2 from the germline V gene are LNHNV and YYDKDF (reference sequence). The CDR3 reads CATSPRERETQYF. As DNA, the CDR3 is TGTGCCACCAGCCCGCGGGAGCGTGAGACCCAGTACTTC.

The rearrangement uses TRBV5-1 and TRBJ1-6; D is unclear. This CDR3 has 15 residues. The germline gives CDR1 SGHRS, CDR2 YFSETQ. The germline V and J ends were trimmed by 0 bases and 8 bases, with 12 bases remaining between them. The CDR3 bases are TGCGCCAGCAGCTTGGATACCCTTGAGGATTCACCCCTCCACTTT. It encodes CASSLDTLEDSPLHF.